A single sample gave rise to the 17 T cell receptor beta chains below, sequenced in a study of control samples from healthy donors and cancer patients. Data came from immunoSEQ multiplex PCR; TCRdb stores just in-frame clones and leaves some out. In the table there are 95,000 to 100,000 clones, approximately 90% of which are singletons. The sequenced sample consisted of blood. Receptors originate from a man in his thirties or forties in good health.

The V call is TRBV5-4, the J call TRBJ2-5; 8 nucleotides align to TRBD1. Germline CDR1 and CDR2: SGHNT and YYREEE (reference sequence). With V trimmed by 5 bases and J by 2 bases, 11 bases remained unmatched. The CDR3 is 16 amino acids. The CDR3 DNA reads as TGTGCCAGCAGGAAGGAGGGGGACAGGAGACAAGAGACCCAGTACTTC. It is translated as CASRKEGDRRQETQYF.

This sequence joins TRBV5-1 and TRBJ1-2; 9 bases map to TRBD1. This CDR3 is built from 12 residues. J gave up 6 bases and V 3 bases, and 0 bases lay outside the gene matches. CDR1 and CDR2 from the germline V gene are SGHRS and YFSETQ. CDR3 sequence: CASSWDRDGYTF. CDR3 in DNA: TGCGCCAGCAGCTGGGACAGGGATGGCTACACCTTC.

The chain couples TRBV7-9 to TRBJ1-4, with D unresolved. The CDR3 totals 15 residues. Trimming removed 6 bases from V and 5 bases from J, with 16 bases in between. The V gene's germline CDR1 is SEHNR and CDR2 FQNEAQ (reference sequence). CDR3 region: CASRGGRLANEKLFF. CDR3 bases: TGTGCCAGCAGGGGAGGACGGCTAGCGAATGAAAAACTGTTTTTT. Drawing the rest from reference TRBV7-9 and TRBJ1-4, the complete variable domain is DTGVSQNPRHKITKRGQNVTFRCDPISEHNRLYWYRQTLGQGPEFLTYFQNEAQLEKSRLLSDRFSAERPKGSFSTLEIQRTEQGDSAMYLCASRGGRLANEKLFFGSGTQLSVL.

This rearrangement joins TRBV12-5 to TRBJ1-1; 7 bases agree with TRBD1. Trimming took 1 base from V and 5 from J; bases not matched to a gene: 4. CDR1 and CDR2 from the germline V gene are LGHNT and FRNRAP. This CDR3 spans 14 amino acids. The CDR3 nucleotides are TGTGCTAGTGGTTTGGGACAGGGAAGGACTGAAGCTTTCTTT. This encodes CASGLGQGRTEAFF.

This clone was found once. The gene calls are TRBV7-9 and TRBJ1-2, with a possible D match to TRBD1 (5 bases). The CDR3 covers 16 residues. Germline V CDR1 and CDR2: SEHNR, FQNEAQ (reference sequence). The V end lost 4 bases, the J end lost 5 bases, and 20 bases lay between the germline ends. CDR3 DNA: TGTGCCAGCAGCTCATCTCACAGGCAGTTAGGGTATGGCTACACCTTC. This gives the protein CASSSSHRQLGYGYTF. Based on the CDR3 plus reference TRBV7-9 and TRBJ1-2, the full variable domain is DTGVSQNPRHKITKRGQNVTFRCDPISEHNRLYWYRQTLGQGPEFLTYFQNEAQLEKSRLLSDRFSAERPKGSFSTLEIQRTEQGDSAMYLCASSSSHRQLGYGYTFGSGTRLTVV.

This clone came up a few times. This chain links TRBV27 with TRBJ1-6; 9 positions match TRBD1. Germline trimming cut 5 bases from V and 9 bases from J; bases unmatched to any gene: 8. CDR1 and CDR2 from the germline V gene are MNHEY and SMNVEV (reference sequence). This CDR3 region has 15 residues. For the CDR3, the DNA is TGTGCCAGCAGTCCCCAGACAGGGGGGACTTCACCCCTCCACTTT. This gives the protein CASSPQTGGTSPLHF.

J is TRBJ2-2 and V is TRBV2; D gene ambiguous. This CDR3 comprises 15 residues. The ends were cut back, 7 bases at V and 6 bases at J, with 18 bases in the middle. Looked up from germline, CDR1 is SNHLY and CDR2 is FYNNEI. The CDR3 sequence: CASIFHEGVAGELFF. The CDR3 bases are TGTGCCAGCATCTTTCATGAAGGTGTCGCCGGGGAGCTGTTTTTT.

The genes are TRBV6-5 and TRBJ1-2; TRBD1 aligns across 7 bases. The ends lost 6 bases at V and 7 bases at J; junction bases unmatched: 14. Germline CDR1 and CDR2: MNHEY and SVGAGI. The CDR3 sequence is 15 residues long. CDR3 DNA sequence: TGTGCCAGCAGAGAGATCGGACAGGCGTCAGGTGGCTACACCTTC. Its translation is CASREIGQASGGYTF.

This chain uses TRBV30 with TRBJ1-5, with no clear D. Trimming took 2 bases from V and 2 from J, leaving 7 bases between them. This CDR3 has 13 amino acids. Germline V gene lookup returns CDR1 GTSNPN and CDR2 SVGIG (reference sequence). The CDR3 loop is CAWSLSGNQPQHF. The CDR3 DNA follows: TGTGCCTGGAGTTTGTCGGGCAATCAGCCCCAGCATTTT. Full variable domain (outside the CDR3, taken from reference TRBV30 and TRBJ1-5): SQTIHQWPATLVQPVGSPLSLECTVEGTSNPNLYWYRQAAGRGLQLLFYSVGIGQISSEVPQNLSASRPQDRQFILSSKKLLLSDSGFYLCAWSLSGNQPQHFGDGTRLSIL.

Points on this clone: Compared with germline, one end of the junction differs, possibly owing to a read error. This chain uses TRBV7-2 with TRBJ2-3, with 11 bases lining up with TRBD2. Germline lookup yields CDR1 SGHTA and CDR2 FQGNSA. This CDR3 has 15 amino acids. The CDR3 is CASRLAGGYTDTQYF. CDR3 bases: TGTGCCAGCAGGTTAGCGGGAGGGTACACAGATACGCAGTATTTT.

This sequence joins TRBV10-3 and TRBJ2-1; D possibly matches TRBD1 or TRBD2 (5 bases each). CDR1 and CDR2 (germline): ENHRY, SYGVKD. CDR3 length: 15 amino acids. V gave up 6 bases and J gave up 0 bases, with 12 bases separating them. The CDR3 region has the DNA TGTGCCATCAGCCCCGGGACCAGCTCCTACAATGAGCAGTTCTTC. As protein: CAISPGTSSYNEQFF.

The V call is TRBV24-1, the J call TRBJ2-5; possible D gene TRBD1, 6 bases. The CDR3 totals 15 residues. Germline lookup yields CDR1 KGHDR and CDR2 SFDVKD. V lost 1 base, J lost 4 bases, and 12 bases lay in between. The CDR3 spells CATSDFTGLGETQYF. The CDR3 nucleotides are TGTGCCACCAGTGATTTCACAGGGCTTGGAGAGACCCAGTACTTC.

The chain combines TRBV11-2 with TRBJ2-5; 11 bases line up with TRBD2. Germline lookup yields CDR1 SGHAT and CDR2 FQNNGV. The trim removed 1 base at V and 7 bases at J, leaving 2 bases unmatched. The length of the CDR3 is 14 residues. The CDR3 bases are TGTGCCAGCAGCTTAGCTAGCGGGAGGAGGACCCAGTACTTC. Translation: CASSLASGRRTQYF.

This rearrangement joins TRBV6-4 to TRBJ1-1; 7 positions agree with TRBD1. This CDR3 spans 14 amino acids. Germline V gene sequence: CDR1 MRHNA, CDR2 SNTAGT. J lost 0 bases, V lost 6 bases, and 4 bases had no gene match. This chain's CDR3 is CASRGTDMNTEAFF. The CDR3 DNA follows: TGTGCCAGCAGGGGGACAGACATGAACACTGAAGCTTTCTTT.

This rearrangement joins TRBV28 to TRBJ2-2; D is ambiguous. The germline V gene encodes CDR1 MDHEN and CDR2 SYDVKM. V was shortened by 5 bases and J by 0 bases, with 19 bases between the two germline ends. The CDR3 covers 18 residues. In DNA form, the CDR3 reads TGTGCCAGCAGTCCAATAACAGCCTACTCTCCGAACACCGGGGAGCTGTTTTTT. Its translation is CASSPITAYSPNTGELFF.

This chain connects TRBV27 to TRBJ1-2; 8 positions match TRBD1. Germline assignment: CDR1 MNHEY and CDR2 SMNVEV (reference sequence). The CDR3 extends over 17 amino acids. After removal of 3 bases from V and 5 bases from J, the junction contained 14 bases not matched to a gene. The CDR3 loop reads CASSFVRQGANRYGYTF. The CDR3 DNA reads as TGTGCCAGCAGTTTCGTGAGGCAGGGGGCGAATCGGTATGGCTACACCTTC.

Points on this clone: Within the sample, other DNA sequences also encode this same CDR3. The rearrangement links TRBV18 to TRBJ2-5; perhaps TRBD1 as D (5 bases). CDR1 and CDR2 (germline): KGHSH, LQKENI. V dropped 2 bases and J dropped 3 bases, with 7 bases sitting between them. The CDR3 is made up of 13 amino acids. CDR3 sequence: CASSPGQEETQYF. In nucleotides, the CDR3 is TGTGCCAGCTCACCAGGACAAGAAGAGACCCAGTACTTC.